Listed below are T cell receptor beta chains from one sample, sequenced in a study of early T cells in non-severe SARS-CoV-2 infection. TCRdb used MiXCR to reprocess the 5' RACE reads, holding one entry per CDR3 protein. The sample has about 89,000 distinct CDR3 sequences; around a sixth are singletons. Source: whole blood, taken at baseline. These receptors were collected from an adult who was a healthcare worker with PCR-confirmed SARS-CoV-2 infection or an uninfected control (not recorded which). CDR3s include the opening cysteine and the closing phenylalanine or tryptophan. The D gene is left open where the match is weak. The size of a clone is reported for some rows only, either as once, few or many, or as a class for expanded clones.

cdr3_length	v_call	d_call	clone_size	j_call	cdr3_aa	cdr3_nt
12	TRBV12-3/TRBV12-4	.	once	TRBJ2-1	CASSFVEREQFF	TGTGCCAGCAGTTTCGTGGAGCGGGAGCAGTTCTTC
15	TRBV18	TRBD1	.	TRBJ2-1	CASSLSPTGTGEQFF	TGTGCCAGCTCACTCTCCCCTACCGGGACAGGGGAGCAGTTCTTC
15	TRBV2	.	few	TRBJ2-1	CASSPGLSTYNEQFF	TGTGCCAGCAGTCCGGGACTTTCTACCTACAATGAGCAGTTCTTC
11	TRBV20-1	.	.	TRBJ2-7	CSASRESEQYF	TGCAGTGCTAGCAGAGAATCCGAGCAGTACTTC
17	TRBV19	TRBD2	.	TRBJ2-1	CASSIREVGYSYNEQFF	TGTGCCAGTAGTATACGGGAGGTCGGTTACTCCTACAATGAGCAGTTCTTC
12	TRBV20-1	TRBD1	.	TRBJ1-2	CSAAGQTHGYTF	TGCAGTGCCGCGGGACAGACACATGGCTACACCTTC
15	TRBV5-1	TRBD2	few	TRBJ2-2	CASSPLAGEAGELFF	TGCGCCAGCAGTCCACTAGCGGGAGAGGCCGGGGAGCTGTTTTTT
13	TRBV12-3/TRBV12-4	.	many	TRBJ2-1	CASSWDFYNEQFF	TGTGCCAGCAGCTGGGATTTCTACAATGAGCAGTTCTTC
16	TRBV28	TRBD2	.	TRBJ2-5	CASSPSAGASQETQYF	TGTGCCAGCAGTCCTTCCGCGGGAGCGAGTCAAGAGACCCAGTACTTC
13	TRBV12-3/TRBV12-4	.	few	TRBJ1-1	CASSLGRATEAFF	TGTGCCAGCAGTCTGGGACGGGCCACTGAAGCTTTCTTT
15	TRBV5-1	TRBD1	few	TRBJ2-5	CASSFDRGFWETQYF	TGCGCCAGCAGCTTCGACAGGGGGTTTTGGGAGACCCAGTACTTC
17	TRBV10-2	TRBD2	.	TRBJ2-7	CASQENAGTSGTYEQYF	TGCGCCAGCCAGGAAAACGCCGGGACTAGCGGAACCTACGAGCAGTACTTC
15	TRBV7-2	.	many	TRBJ1-2	CASSLSGTGNYGYTF	TGTGCCAGCAGCTTATCGGGAACCGGGAACTATGGCTACACCTTC
14	TRBV7-2	TRBD2	.	TRBJ2-7	CASSSGTMVYEQYF	TGTGCCAGCAGCTCCGGGACTATGGTCTACGAGCAGTACTTC
13	TRBV6-5	TRBD2	.	TRBJ2-7	CASRGTSENEQYF	TGTGCCAGCAGGGGGACTAGCGAGAACGAGCAGTACTTC
15	TRBV10-3	.	many	TRBJ2-7	CAISGGPNINYEQYF	TGTGCCATCAGTGGGGGACCAAACATTAACTACGAGCAGTACTTC
15	TRBV4-1	TRBD1	.	TRBJ2-7	CASSLPGQGVNEQYF	TGCGCCAGCAGCCTTCCGGGACAGGGAGTCAACGAGCAGTACTTC
13	TRBV12-5	.	few	TRBJ2-2	CATGDLNTGELFF	TGTGCTACAGGGGACCTGAACACCGGGGAGCTGTTTTTT
16	TRBV7-9	TRBD2	many	TRBJ2-1	CASSPSGLAGGHEQFF	TGTGCCAGCTCCCCCTCCGGACTAGCGGGAGGTCATGAGCAGTTCTTC
16	TRBV20-1	TRBD2	few	TRBJ2-5	CSAMGTSGRAQETQYF	TGCAGTGCTATGGGGACTAGCGGGAGGGCCCAAGAGACCCAGTACTTC
15	TRBV3-1	.	.	TRBJ2-1	CASSPWVFGWDEQFF	TGTGCCAGCAGCCCGTGGGTATTTGGTTGGGATGAGCAGTTCTTC
16	TRBV11-2	.	.	TRBJ1-2	CASSFVSGSLLYGYTF	TGTGCCAGCAGCTTTGTCAGCGGTTCCCTCCTATATGGCTACACCTTC
18	TRBV5-1	TRBD1	.	TRBJ1-1	CASSQTGTGIWRNTEAFF	TGCGCCAGCAGCCAGACCGGGACAGGAATCTGGAGGAACACTGAAGCTTTCTTT
14	TRBV20-1	.	.	TRBJ2-3	CSGEDFQRTDTQYF	TGCAGTGGGGAGGACTTCCAACGCACAGATACGCAGTATTTT
15	TRBV28	.	.	TRBJ2-7	CASSLLQAHSYEQYF	TGTGCCAGCAGTTTATTACAGGCCCACTCCTACGAGCAGTACTTC
13	TRBV7-2	TRBD1	few	TRBJ2-5	CASRTGGQETQYF	TGTGCCAGCCGGACAGGGGGCCAAGAGACCCAGTACTTC
11	TRBV20-1	.	.	TRBJ1-4	CSAGAIEKLFF	TGCAGTGCGGGGGCTATCGAAAAACTGTTTTTT
17	TRBV5-6	.	.	TRBJ2-3	CASSSTVLVSPQDTQYF	TGTGCCAGCAGCTCGACCGTACTAGTCTCCCCCCAAGATACGCAGTATTTT
12	TRBV27	.	many	TRBJ2-7	CASSTVPYEQYF	TGTGCCAGCAGTACCGTCCCCTACGAGCAGTACTTC
13	TRBV11-2	.	many	TRBJ1-1	CASRWTANTEAFF	TGTGCCAGCAGATGGACAGCGAACACTGAAGCTTTCTTT
16	TRBV12-5	.	few	TRBJ2-7	CASGPVAGSLIYEQYF	TGTGCTAGTGGCCCCGTGGCAGGGTCCCTTATCTACGAGCAGTACTTC